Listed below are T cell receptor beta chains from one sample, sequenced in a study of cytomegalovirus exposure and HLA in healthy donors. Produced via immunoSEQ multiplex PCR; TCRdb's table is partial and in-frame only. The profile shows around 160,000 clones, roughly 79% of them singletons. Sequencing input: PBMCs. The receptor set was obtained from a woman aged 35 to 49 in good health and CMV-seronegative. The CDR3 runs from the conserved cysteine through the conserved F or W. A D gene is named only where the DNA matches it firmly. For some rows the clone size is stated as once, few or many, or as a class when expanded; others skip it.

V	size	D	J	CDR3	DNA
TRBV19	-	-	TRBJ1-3	CASSAKGSGNTIYF	TGTGCCAGTAGTGCAAAGGGGTCTGGAAACACCATATATTTT
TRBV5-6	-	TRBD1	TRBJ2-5	CASSVRTGGLETQYF	TGTGCCAGCAGCGTGAGGACAGGGGGCTTGGAGACCCAGTACTTC
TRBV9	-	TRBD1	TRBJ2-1	CASSVEGAKSNEQFF	TGTGCCAGCAGCGTAGAGGGGGCAAAGTCCAATGAGCAGTTCTTC
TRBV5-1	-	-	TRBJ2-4	CASSFSTGSIQYF	TGCGCCAGCAGCTTTTCGACAGGCAGCATTCAGTACTTC
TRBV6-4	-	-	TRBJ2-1	CASPGPGLLYNEQFF	TGTGCCAGCCCCGGCCCGGGACTTCTATACAATGAGCAGTTCTTC
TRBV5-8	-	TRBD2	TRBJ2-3	CASSLGGTSGSDTQYF	TGTGCCAGCAGCTTGGGGGGGACTAGCGGCTCAGATACGCAGTATTTT
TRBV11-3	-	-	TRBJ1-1	CASSLDEVVLNTEAFF	TGTGCCAGCAGCTTAGATGAGGTAGTCTTGAACACTGAAGCTTTCTTT
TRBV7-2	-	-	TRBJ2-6	CASTQGQSANVLTF	TGTGCCAGCACTCAGGGGCAATCGGCCAACGTCCTGACTTTC
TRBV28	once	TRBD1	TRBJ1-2	CASRTGSDYGYTF	TGTGCCTCACGGACAGGGAGCGACTATGGCTACACCTTC
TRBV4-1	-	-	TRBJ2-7	CASSQEGGDGYEQYF	TGCGCCAGCAGCCAAGAAGGGGGAGACGGCTACGAGCAGTACTTC
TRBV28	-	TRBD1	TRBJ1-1	CASTESRGTGLNTEAFF	TGTGCCAGCACCGAAAGTAGGGGGACAGGACTGAACACTGAAGCTTTCTTT
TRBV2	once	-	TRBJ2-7	CASSTRAEEYPGEQYF	TGTGCCAGCAGCACCCGAGCCGAGGAGTACCCGGGGGAGCAGTACTTC
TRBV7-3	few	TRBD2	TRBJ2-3	CASSAGLAIPDTQYF	TGTGCCAGCAGCGCGGGACTAGCAATTCCAGATACGCAGTATTTT
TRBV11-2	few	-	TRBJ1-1	CASSLVTEAFF	TGTGCCAGCAGCTTAGTGACAGAAGCTTTCTTT
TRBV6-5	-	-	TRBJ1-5	CASSYSRGTQPQHF	TGTGCCAGCAGTTACTCACGGGGGACTCAGCCCCAGCATTTT
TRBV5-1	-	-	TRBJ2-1	CASSSSTGTYNEQFF	TGCGCCAGCAGCTCAAGCACAGGGACCTACAATGAGCAGTTCTTC
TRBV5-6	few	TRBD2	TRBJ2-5	CASSPRQGGGGEETQYF	TGTGCCAGCAGCCCCCGGCAGGGTGGGGGGGGTGAAGAGACCCAGTACTTC
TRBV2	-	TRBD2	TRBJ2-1	CASSDSGIYNEQFF	TGTGCCAGCAGTGACAGCGGGATCTACAATGAGCAGTTCTTC
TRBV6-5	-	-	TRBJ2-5	CATRGTGLRGTQYF	TGTGCCACACGGGGAACAGGGCTAAGAGGGACCCAGTACTTC
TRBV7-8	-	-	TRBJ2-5	CASSLYQETQYF	TGTGCCAGCAGCTTATATCAAGAGACCCAGTACTTC
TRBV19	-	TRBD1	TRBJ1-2	CASREGTGFGYTF	TGTGCCAGTCGGGAGGGGACAGGGTTTGGCTACACCTTC
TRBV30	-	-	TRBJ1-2	CAWSGGGVPGYGYTF	TGTGCCTGGAGCGGAGGAGGGGTACCGGGCTATGGCTACACCTTC
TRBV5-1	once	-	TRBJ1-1	CASSLDPGNTEAFF	TGCGCCAGCAGCTTGGATCCCGGGAACACTGAAGCTTTCTTT
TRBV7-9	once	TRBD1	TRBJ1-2	CASSLYRGRGYTF	TGTGCCAGCAGCCTGTACAGGGGACGGGGCTACACCTTC
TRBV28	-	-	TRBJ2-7	CASSSTGLIHEQYF	TGTGCCAGCAGTTCCACGGGACTTATCCACGAGCAGTACTTC
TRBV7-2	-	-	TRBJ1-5	CASSLEGGRKPQHF	TGTGCCAGCAGCTTAGAGGGAGGGAGGAAGCCCCAGCATTTT
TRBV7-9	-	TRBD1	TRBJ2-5	CFTLGGTGEETQYF	TGTTTCACGCTGGGGGGGACAGGGGAAGAGACCCAGTACTTC
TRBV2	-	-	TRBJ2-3	CASSLGQALTDTQYF	TGTGCCAGCAGTCTGGGGCAAGCCCTAACAGATACGCAGTATTTT
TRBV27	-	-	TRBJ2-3	CASSLSGGSTDTQYF	TGTGCCAGCAGTTTAAGTGGCGGGAGCACAGATACGCAGTATTTT
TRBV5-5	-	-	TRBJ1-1	CASSLTLDTEAFF	TGTGCCAGCAGCTTGACTCTGGACACTGAAGCTTTCTTT
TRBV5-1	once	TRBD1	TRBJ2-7	CASSLSPGQGTYEQYF	TGCGCCAGCAGCTTGTCCCCGGGACAGGGGACCTACGAGCAGTACTTC
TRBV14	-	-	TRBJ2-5	CASSPQLGAVQETQYF	TGTGCCAGCAGCCCCCAGCTAGGGGCAGTCCAAGAGACCCAGTACTTC
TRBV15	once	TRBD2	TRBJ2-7	CATSRSGTSGRDEQYF	TGTGCCACCAGCAGATCCGGGACTAGCGGGAGAGACGAGCAGTACTTC
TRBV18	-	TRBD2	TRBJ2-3	CASSPASGEGYF	TGTGCCAGCTCACCGGCTAGCGGTGAAGGGTATTTT
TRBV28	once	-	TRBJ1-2	CASSLRENYGYTF	TGTGCCAGCAGTTTACGGGAGAACTATGGCTACACCTTC
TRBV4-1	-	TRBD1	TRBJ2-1	CASSQDATGGSYNEQFF	TGCGCCAGCAGCCAAGACGCGACAGGGGGGAGCTACAATGAGCAGTTCTTC
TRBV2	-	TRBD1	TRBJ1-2	CASSAQTGGVKKSYTF	TGTGCCAGCAGTGCCCAGACAGGGGGCGTAAAGAAGAGCTACACCTTC
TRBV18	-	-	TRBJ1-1	CASSPDTSNTEAFF	TGTGCCAGCTCACCAGACACATCGAACACTGAAGCTTTCTTT
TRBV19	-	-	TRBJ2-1	CASSMREILSYNEQFF	TGTGCCAGTAGTATGCGGGAAATTCTCTCCTACAATGAGCAGTTCTTC
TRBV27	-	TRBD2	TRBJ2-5	CASRPERLAGVKETQYF	TGTGCCAGCAGACCTGAAAGACTAGCGGGAGTGAAGGAGACCCAGTACTTC
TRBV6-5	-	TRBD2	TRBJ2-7	CASRKSGLAAYEQYF	TGTGCCAGCAGAAAATCGGGACTAGCGGCCTACGAGCAGTACTTC
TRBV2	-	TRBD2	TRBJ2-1	CASSESSGSSYNEQFF	TGTGCCAGCAGTGAATCTAGCGGGAGCTCCTACAATGAGCAGTTCTTC
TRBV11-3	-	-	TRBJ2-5	CASSLGSNQETQYF	TGTGCCAGCAGCTTAGGATCTAACCAAGAGACCCAGTACTTC
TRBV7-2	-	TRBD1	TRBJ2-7	CASRLWTGSSEQYF	TGTGCCAGCAGATTGTGGACAGGATCGTCGGAGCAGTACTTC
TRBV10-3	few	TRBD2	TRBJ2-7	CATRGLRDEQYF	TGTGCCACGAGGGGACTACGGGACGAGCAGTACTTC
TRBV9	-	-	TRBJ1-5	CASSLGQGNQPQHF	TGTGCCAGCAGCCTCGGGCAGGGTAATCAGCCCCAGCATTTT
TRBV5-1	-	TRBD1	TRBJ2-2	CASGDTGGPGELFF	TGCGCCAGCGGGGATACAGGGGGCCCCGGGGAGCTGTTTTTT
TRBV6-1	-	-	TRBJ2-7	CASSEGVGSSYEQYF	TGTGCCAGCAGTGAAGGGGTTGGGAGCTCCTACGAGCAGTACTTC
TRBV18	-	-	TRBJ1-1	CASSPLTENTEAFF	TGTGCCAGCTCACCACTGACAGAGAACACTGAAGCTTTCTTT
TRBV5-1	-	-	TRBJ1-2	CASSPTGEGYTF	TGCGCCAGCAGCCCCACGGGGGAAGGCTACACCTTC
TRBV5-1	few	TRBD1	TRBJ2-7	CASSLDGTGTYEQYF	TGCGCCAGCAGCTTGGATGGGACAGGGACCTACGAGCAGTACTTC
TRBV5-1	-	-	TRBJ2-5	CASSFGLAGETQYF	TGCGCCAGCAGCTTTGGGCTAGCTGGGGAGACCCAGTACTTC
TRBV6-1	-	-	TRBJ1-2	CASSEQEYGYTF	TGTGCCAGCAGTGAGCAAGAGTATGGCTACACCTTC
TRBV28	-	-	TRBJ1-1	CASSRSGRGNTEAFF	TGTGCCAGCAGTCGATCAGGGAGGGGGAACACTGAAGCTTTCTTT
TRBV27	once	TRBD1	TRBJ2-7	CASSYRGDSYEQYF	TGTGCCAGCAGTTACAGGGGTGACAGCTACGAGCAGTACTTC